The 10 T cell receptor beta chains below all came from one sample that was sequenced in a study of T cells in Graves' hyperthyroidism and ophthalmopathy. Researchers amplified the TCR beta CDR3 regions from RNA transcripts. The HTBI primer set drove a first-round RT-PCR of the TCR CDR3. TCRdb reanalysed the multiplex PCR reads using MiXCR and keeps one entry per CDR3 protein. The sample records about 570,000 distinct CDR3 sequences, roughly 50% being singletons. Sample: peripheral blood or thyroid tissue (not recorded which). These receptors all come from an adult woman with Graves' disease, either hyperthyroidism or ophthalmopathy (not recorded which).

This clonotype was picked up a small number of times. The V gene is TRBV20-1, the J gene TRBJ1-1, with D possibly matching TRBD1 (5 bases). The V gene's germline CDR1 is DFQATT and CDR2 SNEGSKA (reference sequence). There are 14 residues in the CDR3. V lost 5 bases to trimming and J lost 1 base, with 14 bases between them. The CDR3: CSAARLGPNTEAFF. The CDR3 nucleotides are TGCAGTGCTGCCAGACTGGGGCCGAACACTGAAGCTTTCTTT.

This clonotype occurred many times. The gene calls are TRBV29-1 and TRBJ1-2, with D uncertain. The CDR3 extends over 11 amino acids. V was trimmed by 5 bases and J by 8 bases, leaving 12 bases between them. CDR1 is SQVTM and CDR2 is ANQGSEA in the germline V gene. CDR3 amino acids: CSVSRTQGYTF. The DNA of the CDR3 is TGCAGCGTTAGCCGAACCCAGGGCTACACCTTC.

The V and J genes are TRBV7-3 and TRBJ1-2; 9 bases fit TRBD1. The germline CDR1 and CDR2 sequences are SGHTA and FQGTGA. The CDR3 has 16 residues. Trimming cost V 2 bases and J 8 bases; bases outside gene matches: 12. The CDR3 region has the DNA TGTGCCAGCAGCTTAGATGACGACAGGGGGATGAAAGGCTACACCTTC. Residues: CASSLDDDRGMKGYTF.

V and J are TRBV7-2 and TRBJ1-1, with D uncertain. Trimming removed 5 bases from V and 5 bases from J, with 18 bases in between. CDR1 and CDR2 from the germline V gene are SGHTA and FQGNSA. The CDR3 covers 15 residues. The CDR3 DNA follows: TGTGCCAGCAGCCCCCGGACTAGCGGGAGGACTGAAGCTTTCTTT. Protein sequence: CASSPRTSGRTEAFF.

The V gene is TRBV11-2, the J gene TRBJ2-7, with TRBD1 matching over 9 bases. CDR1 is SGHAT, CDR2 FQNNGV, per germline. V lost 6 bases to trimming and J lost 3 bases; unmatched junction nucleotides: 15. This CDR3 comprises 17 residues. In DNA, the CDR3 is TGTGCCAGCAGTTTACAACCCTGGGGACAGGGCTTCTACGAGCAGTACTTC. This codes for CASSLQPWGQGFYEQYF.

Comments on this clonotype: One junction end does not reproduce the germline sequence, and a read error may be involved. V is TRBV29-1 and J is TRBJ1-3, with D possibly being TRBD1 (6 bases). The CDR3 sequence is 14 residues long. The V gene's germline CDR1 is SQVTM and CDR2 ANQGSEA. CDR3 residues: CSVGIGGTGNTTYF. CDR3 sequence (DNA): TGCAGCGTTGGGATAGGGGGAACTGGAAACACCACATATTTT. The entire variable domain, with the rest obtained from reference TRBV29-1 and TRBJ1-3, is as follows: SAVISQKPSRDICQRGTSLTIQCQVDSQVTMMFWYRQQPGQSLTLIATANQGSEATYESGFVIDKFPISRPNLTFSTLTVSNMSPEDSSIYLCSVGIGGTGNTTYFGEGSWLTVV.

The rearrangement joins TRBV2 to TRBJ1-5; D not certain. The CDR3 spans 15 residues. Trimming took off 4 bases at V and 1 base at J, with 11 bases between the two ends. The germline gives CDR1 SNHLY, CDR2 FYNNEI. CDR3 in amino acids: CASSVSVGSNQPQHF. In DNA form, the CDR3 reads TGTGCCAGCAGTGTATCAGTCGGGAGCAATCAGCCCCAGCATTTT.

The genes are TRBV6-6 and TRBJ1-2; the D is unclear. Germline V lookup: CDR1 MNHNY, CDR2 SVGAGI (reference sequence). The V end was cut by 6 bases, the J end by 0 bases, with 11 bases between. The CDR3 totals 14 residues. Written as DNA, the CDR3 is TGTGCCAGCAGAGCTCGAGGACCTAACTATGGCTACACCTTC. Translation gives CASRARGPNYGYTF.

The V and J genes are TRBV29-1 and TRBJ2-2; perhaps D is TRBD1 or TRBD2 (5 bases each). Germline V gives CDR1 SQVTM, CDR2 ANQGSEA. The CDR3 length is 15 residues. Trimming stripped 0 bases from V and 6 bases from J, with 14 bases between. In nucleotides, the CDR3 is TGCAGCGTTGAAGAAGTGGGACGTTGGGCCGGGGAGCTGTTTTTT. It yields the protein CSVEEVGRWAGELFF.

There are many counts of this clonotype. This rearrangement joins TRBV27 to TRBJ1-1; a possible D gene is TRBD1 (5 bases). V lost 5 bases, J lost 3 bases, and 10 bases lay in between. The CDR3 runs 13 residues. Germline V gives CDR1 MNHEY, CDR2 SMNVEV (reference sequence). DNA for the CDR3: TGTGCCAGCAGTCAGGGACGTTACACTGAAGCTTTCTTT. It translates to CASSQGRYTEAFF.